This TCR beta chain was profiled in a study of cytomegalovirus exposure and HLA in healthy donors. The CDR3 is made up of 18 amino acids. With 10 bases clipped from V and 1 base from J, the junction kept 19 bases outside the gene matches. Germline V gene lookup returns CDR1 ENHRY and CDR2 SYGVKD. Profiling relied on immunoSEQ multiplex PCR, and the TCRdb table lists in-frame clones only, not all of them. The table lists 150,000 to 200,000 clones, about 90% of them singletons, with about 9.3% in the top ten. Findings and caveats of the study: The study labeled 164 TCR beta chains cytomegalovirus-associated. First-cohort TCR clusters tended to co-occur in the 90 to 150 validation repertoires, a later analysis found. The dataset shows that most TCR sequences were rare, while some public TCRs occurred in many donors. Reports credit the classifier with highly specific, highly sensitive diagnosis of cytomegalovirus status.

With respect to this clone: The target antigen is unknown.

The V call is TRBV10-3, the J call TRBJ1-3, with 7 bases lining up with TRBD1. The specimen sequenced was PBMCs. This clonotype originated in a young woman in good health and CMV-seropositive. The CDR3 nucleotides read TGTGCCACCGGACCCTCATCGGGACAGAGCCAGTCTGGAAACACCATATATTTT. As protein: CATGPSSGQSQSGNTIYF.